The 30 T cell receptor beta chains below come from one sample, sequenced in a study of blood T cell repertoires in COVID-19 (TCRdb year 2020). The protocol used for the library was the immunoSEQ multiplex PCR assay. TCRdb carries this immuneACCESS record with in-frame sequences only. Its versions omit some clonotypes, under half of them owing to an unresolved V gene in the studies checked, with the rest unexplained. Counted in this sample were tens of thousands of clones; around four fifths of them appeared once. The ten largest clones represent around a quarter of the sample. Specimen: peripheral blood. All receptors come from a human donor in a cohort sampled during active COVID-19.

CDR3 protein: CAIAGAKNIQYF. The CDR3 DNA sequence: TGTGCCATAGCGGGAGCCAAAAACATTCAGTACTTC. The J gene is TRBJ2-4, the V gene TRBV7-9; 7 bases map to TRBD2. CDR3 length equals 12 residues. J gave up 0 bases and V 10 bases, and 0 bases lay outside the gene matches. Germline CDR1 is SEHNR and CDR2 is FQNEAQ (reference sequence).

This chain connects TRBV18 to TRBJ2-6; D gene ambiguous. This CDR3 spans 15 amino acids. Trimming pared 4 bases from V and 4 bases from J, leaving 11 bases between. Germline values: CDR1 KGHSH, CDR2 LQKENI. The CDR3 region has the DNA TGTGCCAGCTCACTTACAGTCCTAGGGGCCAACGTCCTGACTTTC. This sequence encodes CASSLTVLGANVLTF.

This CDR3 reads CASSLVDRLGEQYF. In DNA form, the CDR3 reads TGCGCCAGCAGCTTGGTAGACAGATTGGGCGAGCAGTACTTC. The V call is TRBV5-1, the J call TRBJ2-7, with D maybe TRBD1 (5 bases). Deletions cut 0 bases from V and 6 bases from J, with 13 bases between. This CDR3 is built from 14 residues. Germline CDR1 reads SGHRS; CDR2 reads YFSETQ.

V gene TRBV7-8 combines with J gene TRBJ1-2; 9 bases map to TRBD1. This CDR3 is built from 16 residues. Germline values: CDR1 SGHVS, CDR2 FQNEAQ. J was trimmed by 6 bases and V by 1 base; bases with no gene match: 9. The CDR3 bases are TGTGCCAGCAGCTTAGGGTCGGGACAGGGACACCATGGCTACACCTTC. Translating it yields CASSLGSGQGHHGYTF. The whole variable domain, filled in from reference TRBV7-8 and TRBJ1-2, reads GAGVSQSPRYKVAKRGQDVALRCDPISGHVSLFWYQQALGQGPEFLTYFQNEAQLDKSGLPSDRFFAERPEGSVSTLKIQRTQQEDSAVYLCASSLGSGQGHHGYTFGSGTRLTVV.

The V and J genes are TRBV5-1 and TRBJ1-3, with a tentative D call TRBD1 (5 bases). V gave up 7 bases and J gave up 3 bases, with 17 bases separating them. The CDR3 spans 15 residues. Germline-derived CDR1 and CDR2 are SGHRS and YFSETQ. As DNA, the CDR3 is TGCGCCAGCGCCCCCGGGGGTCAGGGTGGAAACACCATATATTTT. This translates into CASAPGGQGGNTIYF.

V and J are TRBV5-4 and TRBJ1-2, with D hard to call. CDR3 length equals 14 residues. Deletions cut 0 bases from V and 2 bases from J, with 8 bases between. Germline loops: CDR1 SGHNT, CDR2 YYREEE (reference sequence). CDR3 DNA sequence: TGTGCCAGCAGCTTGGGAGGAGGGAACTATGGCTACACCTTC. Translating it yields CASSLGGGNYGYTF.

The gene calls are TRBV6-6 and TRBJ2-7; the match to TRBD1 covers 9 bases. J gave up 5 bases and V 2 bases, and 4 bases lay outside the gene matches. Germline CDR1 MNHNY, CDR2 SVGAGI (reference sequence). This CDR3 has 14 amino acids. CDR3 sequence reads: CASSYRDRADEQYF. Written as DNA, the CDR3 is TGTGCCAGCAGTTACCGGGACAGGGCCGACGAGCAGTACTTC.

The chain carries TRBV6-1 and TRBJ1-6; D is unresolved. The CDR3 extends over 13 amino acids. CDR1 MNHNS and CDR2 SASEGT come from the germline V gene. V was trimmed by 1 base and J by 7 bases, leaving 5 bases between them. The CDR3 DNA reads TGTGCCAGCAGTGAAGTCATGAATTCACCCCTCCACTTT. It translates to CASSEVMNSPLHF.

CDR3: CASSAPGLRTGELFF. The CDR3 nucleotides read TGTGCCAGCAGTGCGCCGGGACTGCGGACCGGGGAGCTGTTTTTT. The chain employs TRBV2 and TRBJ2-2; D possibly corresponds to TRBD2 (6 bases). Between the trimmed V and J ends, which lost 4 bases and 5 bases, there was a span of 14 bases. The CDR3 is made up of 15 amino acids. Germline V gene sequence: CDR1 SNHLY, CDR2 FYNNEI. The entire variable domain, with the rest obtained from reference TRBV2 and TRBJ2-2, is as follows: EPEVTQTPSHQVTQMGQEVILRCVPISNHLYFYWYRQILGQKVEFLVSFYNNEISEKSEIFDDQFSVERPDGSNFTLKIRSTKLEDSAMYFCASSAPGLRTGELFFGEGSRLTVL.

The V call is TRBV30, the J call TRBJ2-7, with 8 bases aligning to TRBD2. J gave up 0 bases and V 0 bases, and 10 bases lay outside the gene matches. CDR1 and CDR2 from the germline V gene are GTSNPN and SVGIG (reference sequence). The CDR3 is made up of 17 amino acids. As DNA, the CDR3 is TGTGCCTGGAGTGTAAGGAGTGCGGGGGGCCTCTCCTACGAGCAGTACTTC. Amino acids: CAWSVRSAGGLSYEQYF.

The chain links TRBV18 to TRBJ1-6, with D maybe TRBD1 (6 bases). CDR3 length: 15 residues. Germline V lookup: CDR1 KGHSH, CDR2 LQKENI. The V end was cut by 8 bases, the J end by 7 bases, with 18 bases between. CDR3 region: CASARGGAQNSPLHF. CDR3 coding DNA: TGTGCCAGCGCCCGGGGGGGGGCACAAAATTCACCCCTCCACTTT.

The chain combines TRBV11-2 with TRBJ2-7; TRBD2 matches at 8 bases. V trimming: 0 bases; J trimming: 2 bases; junction bases outside the gene matches: 3. Germline CDR1 is SGHAT and CDR2 is FQNNGV. The CDR3 runs 15 residues. CDR3 in amino acids: CASSLDRGGPYEQYF. The CDR3 region has the DNA TGTGCCAGCAGCTTAGATCGGGGGGGACCCTACGAGCAGTACTTC.

The chain joins TRBV30 to TRBJ1-5, with D possibly TRBD1 on 6 matching bases. The germline gives CDR1 GTSNPN, CDR2 SVGIG (reference sequence). This CDR3 spans 12 amino acids. With 5 bases removed from V and 7 bases from J, the gap between germline ends came to 12 bases. In nucleotides, the CDR3 is TGTGCCTGGGGAGGGGGAGGCCAGCCCCAGCATTTT. The encoded protein is CAWGGGGQPQHF.

The chain recombines TRBV7-6 with TRBJ2-3; tentatively, D is TRBD2 (7 bases). Germline V CDR1 and CDR2: SGHVS, FNYEAQ. This CDR3 has 15 amino acids. Trimming removed 5 bases from V and 2 bases from J, with 14 bases in between. In DNA, the CDR3 is TGTGCCAGCAGCCTAGGGGCGGGGGCCACAGATACGCAGTATTTT. Translating it yields CASSLGAGATDTQYF.

The chain uses TRBV19 and TRBJ1-4, with 9 bases identical to TRBD1. The V and J ends lost 5 bases and 5 bases, in that order; junction bases with no gene match: 6. The germline gives CDR1 LNHDA, CDR2 SQIVND (reference sequence). The length of the CDR3 is 15 residues. The CDR3 region has the DNA TGTGCCAGTAGTCCGACCGGGACAGGGAATGAAAAACTGTTTTTT. This sequence encodes CASSPTGTGNEKLFF.

The chain combines TRBV5-4 with TRBJ2-1, with D perhaps TRBD2 (7 bases). The CDR3 contains 16 residues. V was shortened by 1 base and J by 0 bases, with 11 bases between the two germline ends. CDR1 and CDR2 from the germline V gene are SGHNT and YYREEE (reference sequence). DNA for the CDR3: TGTGCCAGCAGCTTGAGAGGGGGGGCCTCCTACAATGAGCAGTTCTTC. Translating it yields CASSLRGGASYNEQFF.

This chain joins TRBV19 and TRBJ2-1; 7 nucleotides line up with TRBD1. The V gene end was trimmed by 7 bases and the J gene end by 6 bases; junction bases not matched to a gene: 21. CDR1 is LNHDA, CDR2 SQIVND, per germline (reference sequence). The length of the CDR3 is 18 residues. The CDR3 DNA reads as TGTGCCAGTATAGGCAGTAAGAGGGGGCCCCTCTCGGGCAATGAGCAGTTCTTC. Translated: CASIGSKRGPLSGNEQFF.

The chain has TRBV11-2 and TRBJ2-5; TRBD2 is a possible D gene (6 bases). The germline gives CDR1 SGHAT, CDR2 FQNNGV. V lost 6 bases to trimming and J lost 4 bases, with 12 bases between them. The CDR3 sequence is 13 residues long. The DNA of the CDR3 is TGTGCCAGCAGGCCGGGGGATCGAGAGACCCAGTACTTC. Translating it yields CASRPGDRETQYF.

The chain has TRBV30 and TRBJ2-5, with a tentative D call TRBD2 (6 bases). The CDR3 is 13 residues long. V shed 4 bases and J shed 6 bases, with 15 bases lying between them. Looked up from germline, CDR1 is GTSNPN and CDR2 is SVGIG (reference sequence). CDR3 DNA: TGTGCCTGGAAGGTTACCGGGGGTCAGACCCAGTACTTC. It encodes CAWKVTGGQTQYF.

This rearrangement joins TRBV5-1 to TRBJ1-6, with D possibly matching TRBD1 (6 bases). V was pared by 5 bases and J by 6 bases, with 9 bases between. The CDR3 totals 13 residues. Germline-derived CDR1 and CDR2 are SGHRS and YFSETQ. In DNA, the CDR3 is TGCGCCAGCAGTACGGACAGTAATTCACCCCTCCACTTT. Translation gives CASSTDSNSPLHF.

This rearrangement joins TRBV7-8 to TRBJ1-1, with 7 bases fitting TRBD1. The CDR3 is 15 residues long. Germline V CDR1 and CDR2: SGHVS, FQNEAQ. After removal of 3 bases from V and 6 bases from J, the junction contained 10 bases not matched to a gene. This CDR3 reads CASSLNRGGFSEAFF. In nucleotides, the CDR3 is TGTGCCAGCAGCTTGAACAGGGGAGGATTCTCTGAAGCTTTCTTT.

The chain carries TRBV2 and TRBJ2-5, with 8 bases lining up with TRBD1. Per germline, CDR1 SNHLY and CDR2 FYNNEI. The length of the CDR3 is 14 residues. The V and J ends lost 6 bases and 4 bases, in that order; junction bases with no gene match: 7. CDR3 loop: CASRQGAPGETQYF. The CDR3 DNA reads as TGTGCCAGCAGGCAGGGGGCGCCAGGAGAGACCCAGTACTTC.

This chain links TRBV11-2 with TRBJ2-3; 10 nucleotides match TRBD2. This CDR3 contains 14 residues. Looked up from germline, CDR1 is SGHAT and CDR2 is FQNNGV. V was pared by 4 bases and J by 4 bases, with 2 bases of the junction left unmatched. The DNA for the CDR3 is TGTGCCAGCAGCTCGACTAGCGGGCCAGATACGCAGTATTTT. This encodes CASSSTSGPDTQYF.

The chain carries TRBV5-6 and TRBJ2-7; possible D gene TRBD2, 5 bases. Trimming left V 4 bases short and J 1 base short, with 12 bases between. CDR3 length: 14 residues. Germline loops: CDR1 SGHDT, CDR2 YYEEEE. In nucleotides, the CDR3 is TGTGCCAGCAGCATGCAGCGGTCTTCCTACGAGCAGTACTTC. It translates to CASSMQRSSYEQYF.

The rearrangement joins TRBV11-1 to TRBJ1-3; no definite D call. Germline CDR1 reads SGHAT; CDR2 reads FQDESV (reference sequence). V lost 5 bases and J 0 bases, leaving 11 bases between the germline ends. The CDR3 spans 15 residues. As DNA, the CDR3 is TGTGCCAGCAGCATAACGGGGAGCTCTGGAAACACCATATATTTT. It encodes CASSITGSSGNTIYF.

The chain is built from TRBV29-1 and TRBJ2-7; D is unresolved. The length of the CDR3 is 13 residues. Trimming took off 1 base at V and 3 bases at J, with 10 bases between the two ends. Germline CDR1 reads SQVTM; CDR2 reads ANQGSEA. The CDR3 is CSVEVSSNYEQYF. CDR3 DNA sequence: TGCAGCGTTGAAGTCAGTTCCAACTACGAGCAGTACTTC.

This clone has a single count. The rearrangement uses TRBV5-6 and TRBJ1-1; maybe TRBD1 (6 bases). This CDR3 has 15 amino acids. V was pared by 1 base and J by 4 bases, with 14 bases between. Germline assignment: CDR1 SGHDT and CDR2 YYEEEE. CDR3 sequence reads: CASSLKTGYGTEAFF. CDR3 bases: TGTGCCAGCAGCTTGAAAACAGGGTATGGCACTGAAGCTTTCTTT.

This clone was seen once. V gene TRBV24-1 combines with J gene TRBJ2-3; D is unresolved. CDR1 KGHDR and CDR2 SFDVKD come from the germline V gene. Trimming left V 2 bases short and J 2 bases short, with 4 bases between. The CDR3 covers 13 residues. For the CDR3, the DNA is TGTGCCACCAGTGATTCTCTCACAGATACGCAGTATTTT. Amino acid sequence: CATSDSLTDTQYF.

This clone was counted a few times. In nucleotides, the CDR3 is TGCGCCAGCAGCTTGTGGGCGGGGGAGACCCAGTACTTC. It encodes CASSLWAGETQYF. The genes are TRBV5-1 and TRBJ2-5, with a tentative D call TRBD2 (6 bases). Germline V CDR1 and CDR2: SGHRS, YFSETQ. The CDR3 sequence is 13 residues long. V was pared by 1 base and J by 5 bases, with 9 bases between.

The V gene is TRBV5-5, the J gene TRBJ1-1, with 9 bases identical to TRBD1. The CDR3 sequence is 16 residues long. Germline-derived CDR1 and CDR2 are SGHKS and YYEKEE (reference sequence). Trimming removed 7 bases from V and 5 bases from J; junction bases left unmatched: 15. The CDR3 region is CASSRTGGPQRTEAFF. The CDR3 DNA follows: TGTGCCAGCTCCAGAACAGGGGGCCCCCAGCGGACTGAAGCTTTCTTT.